A selection of T cell receptor beta chains follows, all from one sample in a study of blood T cell repertoires in COVID-19. Data came from immunoSEQ multiplex PCR; TCRdb stores just in-frame clones and leaves some out. The sample lists more than 100,000 clones; approximately 86% were seen once. The sample consisted of peripheral blood. The source of these receptors is a woman in her forties or fifties with active or convalescent COVID-19. CDR3s leave out the opening cysteine and the closing phenylalanine or tryptophan.

v_call,j_call,cdr3_length,cdr3_aa
TRBV18,TRBJ2-7,16,ASSPPTLTRGLYYEQY
TRBV5-1,TRBJ1-6,14,ASSPTGGRGHSPLH
TRBV5-5,TRBJ2-2,14,ASSLGPSRGTGELF
TRBV25-1,TRBJ1-1,13,ASSDPGSGPTEAF
TRBV28,TRBJ1-4,13,ASSHSREPNEKLF
TRBV12-3/TRBV12-4,TRBJ2-7,11,ASREQGAYEQY
TRBV18,TRBJ1-4,12,ASSPRGPVEKLF
TRBV9,TRBJ2-3,12,ASSPRLAPDTQY
TRBV7-3,TRBJ1-1,11,ASSLTGDGEAF
TRBV5-1,TRBJ2-6,10,AIISGANVLT
TRBV28,TRBJ1-1,12,ASSLGGDSTEAF
TRBV5-6,TRBJ1-5,13,ASSLGQGAGQPQH
TRBV19,TRBJ2-7,14,ASSQARGLGTYEQY
TRBV6-2/TRBV6-3,TRBJ2-2,15,ASSYHGLAGSTGELF
TRBV6-1,TRBJ2-3,13,ASSDGPGGADTQY
TRBV4-3,TRBJ2-1,14,ASSHGDRGLYNEQF
TRBV18,TRBJ2-7,11,ASSPPGRNEQY
TRBV12-3/TRBV12-4,TRBJ1-1,11,ASSRVAGTEAF
TRBV6-5,TRBJ2-3,11,ASTFDSTDTQY
TRBV3-1/TRBV3-2,TRBJ2-5,14,ASSQVILAEGETQY
TRBV7-2,TRBJ2-7,17,ASSLGAGGPFRIHYEQY
TRBV3-1/TRBV3-2,TRBJ2-3,15,ASSQDGRELSTDTQY
TRBV28,TRBJ1-2,14,ASSPGTGNVNYGYT
TRBV18,TRBJ1-1,12,ASSQGQIDTEAF
TRBV2,TRBJ1-2,10,ASSEGTHGYT
TRBV3-1/TRBV3-2,TRBJ2-7,13,ASSQGPGTANEQY
TRBV6-2/TRBV6-3,TRBJ2-7,14,ASSYPKGEPSYEQY
TRBV5-6,TRBJ2-7,13,ASSAPGQGLYEQY
TRBV10-3,TRBJ2-7,11,AISGQDRGEQY
TRBV2,TRBJ2-2,13,ASTLAGGYTGELF
TRBV5-6,TRBJ2-7,13,ASRKRGGAGNEQY
TRBV5-4,TRBJ2-3,10,ASSFNTDTQY
TRBV28,TRBJ1-5,14,ASSANRARGNQPQH
TRBV7-2,TRBJ2-2,13,GAGAAFANTGELF
TRBV6-5,TRBJ2-3,12,ASSYRTSGSTQY
TRBV19,TRBJ2-1,11,ASMWAGGSEQF
TRBV6-1,TRBJ2-1,13,ASSELAGLYNEQF
TRBV6-5,TRBJ1-1,14,ASSYSPTGRNTEAF
TRBV19,TRBJ1-3,10,ATSLSGNTIY
TRBV29-1,TRBJ2-5,11,SVGRGLKETQY
TRBV3-1/TRBV3-2,TRBJ2-1,13,ASSQRGLDYNEQF
TRBV7-3,TRBJ2-5,13,ASSSRASGGETQY
TRBV28,TRBJ1-3,16,ASSLSREVISSGNTIY
TRBV27,TRBJ2-2,11,ASGPGRTGELF
TRBV5-8,TRBJ1-2,16,ASSRNPGQGAPPYGYT
TRBV25-1,TRBJ2-1,14,ASREKTGADLNEQF
TRBV28,TRBJ1-1,13,ASTPARPKDTEAF
TRBV3-1/TRBV3-2,TRBJ1-3,15,ASSPPPPGVSGNTIY
TRBV12-3/TRBV12-4,TRBJ1-2,11,ASSFQGRGGYT
TRBV9,TRBJ2-3,14,ASSAPGQVSTDTQY
TRBV19,TRBJ1-2,14,ASSIPREGSLIGYT
TRBV2,TRBJ1-2,11,ASSGNPSGGYT
TRBV19,TRBJ1-2,13,ASSRGGGALDGYT
TRBV7-2,TRBJ2-5,13,ASSFRAPGVETQY
TRBV28,TRBJ2-7,11,ASSEGRKYEQY
TRBV3-1/TRBV3-2,TRBJ2-2,15,ASSPSTSGRWAGELF
TRBV4-1,TRBJ2-3,14,ASSQYSGGRGDTQY